This note documents a single T cell receptor beta chain sequence. The data originate from a study of blood T cell repertoires in COVID-19. Germline V gene lookup returns CDR1 LNHDA and CDR2 SQIVND (reference sequence). V lost 6 bases to trimming and J lost 6 bases; unmatched junction nucleotides: 7. The CDR3 loop spans 14 amino acids. Only in-frame clones appear in the TCRdb table, and some are missing; sequencing was by immunoSEQ multiplex PCR. The sample has about 220,000 clones; around 90% are singletons. This sequence originates from a woman in her 30s who had recovered from COVID-19. The chain links TRBV19 to TRBJ1-2, with TRBD1 identical over 10 bases. What was sequenced was PBMCs or T cells enriched from blood (not recorded which). CDR3 amino acids: CASSATGGLNGYTF. The CDR3, as DNA: TGTGCCAGTAGCGCGACAGGGGGCCTCAATGGCTACACCTTC. Complete variable domain (other parts from reference TRBV19 and TRBJ1-2): DGGITQSPKYLFRKEGQNVTLSCEQNLNHDAMYWYRQDPGQGLRLIYYSQIVNDFQKGDIAEGYSVSREKKESFPLTVTSAQKNPTAFYLCASSATGGLNGYTFGSGTRLTVV.